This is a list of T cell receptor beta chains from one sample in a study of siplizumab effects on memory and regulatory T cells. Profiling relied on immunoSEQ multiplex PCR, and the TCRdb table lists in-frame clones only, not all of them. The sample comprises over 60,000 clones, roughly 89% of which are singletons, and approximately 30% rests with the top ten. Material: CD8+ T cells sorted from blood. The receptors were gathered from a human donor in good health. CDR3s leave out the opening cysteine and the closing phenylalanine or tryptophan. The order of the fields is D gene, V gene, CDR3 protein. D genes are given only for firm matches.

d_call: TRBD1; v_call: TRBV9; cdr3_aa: ASMYPGQDGTNTEAF
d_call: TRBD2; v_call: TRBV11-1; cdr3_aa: ASSASGGASEQY
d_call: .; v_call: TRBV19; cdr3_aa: ASTTWVGHTGELF
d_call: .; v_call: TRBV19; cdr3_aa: ASSSGNYEQY
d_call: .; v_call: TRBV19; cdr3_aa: ASSPIGGTEAF
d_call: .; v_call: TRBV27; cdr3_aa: ASKPQGGYEQY
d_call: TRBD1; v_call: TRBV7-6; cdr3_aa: ASSLGQGSPGANVLT
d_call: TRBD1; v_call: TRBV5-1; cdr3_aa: ASKENRGRDTEAF
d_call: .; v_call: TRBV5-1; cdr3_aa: ASSLTTRTGELF
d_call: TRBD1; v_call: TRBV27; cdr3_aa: ASSFFGTGVADTQY
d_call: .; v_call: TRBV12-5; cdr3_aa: ASGLAGANGYT
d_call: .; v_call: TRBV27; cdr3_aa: ASSSRLGPVSPLH
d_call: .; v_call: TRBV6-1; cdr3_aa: ASSPLHTYEQY
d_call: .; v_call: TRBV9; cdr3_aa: ASSVGGVSSTDTQY
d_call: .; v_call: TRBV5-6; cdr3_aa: ASSLGPPFNEQF
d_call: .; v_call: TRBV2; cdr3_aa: ASNFGQGDQPQH